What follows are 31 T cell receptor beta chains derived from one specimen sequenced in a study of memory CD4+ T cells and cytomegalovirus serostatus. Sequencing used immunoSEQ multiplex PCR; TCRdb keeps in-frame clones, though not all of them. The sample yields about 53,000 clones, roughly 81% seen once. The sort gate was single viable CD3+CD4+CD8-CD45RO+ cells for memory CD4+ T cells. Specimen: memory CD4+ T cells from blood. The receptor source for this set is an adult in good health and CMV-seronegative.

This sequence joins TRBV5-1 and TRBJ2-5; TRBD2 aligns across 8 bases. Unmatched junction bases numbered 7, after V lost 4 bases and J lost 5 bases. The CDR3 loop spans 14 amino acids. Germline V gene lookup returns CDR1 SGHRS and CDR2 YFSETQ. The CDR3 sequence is CASSQRESGETQYF. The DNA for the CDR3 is TGCGCCAGCAGCCAGCGGGAGTCAGGCGAGACCCAGTACTTC.

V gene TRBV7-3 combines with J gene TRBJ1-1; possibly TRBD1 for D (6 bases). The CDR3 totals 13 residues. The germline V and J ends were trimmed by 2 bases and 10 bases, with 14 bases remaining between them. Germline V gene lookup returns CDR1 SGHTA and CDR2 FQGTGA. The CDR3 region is CASSLSRGRTAFF. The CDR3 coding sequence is TGTGCCAGCAGCTTATCCAGGGGAAGAACAGCTTTCTTT. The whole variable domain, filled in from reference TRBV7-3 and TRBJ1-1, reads GAGVSQTPSNKVTEKGKYVELRCDPISGHTALYWYRQSLGQGPEFLIYFQGTGAADDSGLPNDRFFAVRPEGSVSTLKIQRTERGDSAVYLCASSLSRGRTAFFGQGTRLTVV.

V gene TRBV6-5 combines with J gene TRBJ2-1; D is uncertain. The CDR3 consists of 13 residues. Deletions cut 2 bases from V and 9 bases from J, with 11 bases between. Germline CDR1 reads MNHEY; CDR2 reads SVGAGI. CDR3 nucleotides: TGTGCCAGCAGTTACCGGAGTTACGGTGAGCAGTTCTTC. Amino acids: CASSYRSYGEQFF.

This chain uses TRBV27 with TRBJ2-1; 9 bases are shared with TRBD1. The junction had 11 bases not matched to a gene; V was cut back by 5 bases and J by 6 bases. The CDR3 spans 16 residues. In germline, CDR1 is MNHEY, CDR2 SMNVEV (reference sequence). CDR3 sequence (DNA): TGTGCCAGCAGTAAACGTTTACCGGGACAGGGCAATGAGCAGTTCTTC. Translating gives CASSKRLPGQGNEQFF.

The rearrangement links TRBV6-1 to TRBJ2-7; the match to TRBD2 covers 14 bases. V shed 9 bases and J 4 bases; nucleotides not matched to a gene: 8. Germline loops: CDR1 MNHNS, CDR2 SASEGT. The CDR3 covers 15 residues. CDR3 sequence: CASGLAGGRGYEQYF. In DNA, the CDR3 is TGTGCCAGTGGACTAGCGGGAGGACGGGGGTACGAGCAGTACTTC.

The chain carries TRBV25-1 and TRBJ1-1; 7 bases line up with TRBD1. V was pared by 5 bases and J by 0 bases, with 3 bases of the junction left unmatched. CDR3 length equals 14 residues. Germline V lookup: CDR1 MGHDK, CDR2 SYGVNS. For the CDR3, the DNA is TGTGCCAGCAGTTGGACAGGCTTGAACACTGAAGCTTTCTTT. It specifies CASSWTGLNTEAFF.

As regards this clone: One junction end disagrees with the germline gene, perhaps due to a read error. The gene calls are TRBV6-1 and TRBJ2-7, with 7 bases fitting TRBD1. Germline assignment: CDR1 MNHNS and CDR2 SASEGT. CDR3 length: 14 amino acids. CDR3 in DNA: TGTGCCATCAGTGATAATGGGCAGGGGGACGAGCAGTACTTC. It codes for CAISDNGQGDEQYF.

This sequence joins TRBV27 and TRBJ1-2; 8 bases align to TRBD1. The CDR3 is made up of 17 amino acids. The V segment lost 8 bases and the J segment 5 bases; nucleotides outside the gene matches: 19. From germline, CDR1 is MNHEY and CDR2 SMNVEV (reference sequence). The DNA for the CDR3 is TGTGCCAGCGGTGTCCCGGGACAGGTCCGGGGGTGGTATGGCTACACCTTC. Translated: CASGVPGQVRGWYGYTF.

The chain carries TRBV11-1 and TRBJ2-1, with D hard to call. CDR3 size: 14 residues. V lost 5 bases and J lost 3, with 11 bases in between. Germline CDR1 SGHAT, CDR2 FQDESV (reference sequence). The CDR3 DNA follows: TGTGCCAGCAGCCCTCTGCGGAACTACAATGAGCAGTTCTTC. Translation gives CASSPLRNYNEQFF.

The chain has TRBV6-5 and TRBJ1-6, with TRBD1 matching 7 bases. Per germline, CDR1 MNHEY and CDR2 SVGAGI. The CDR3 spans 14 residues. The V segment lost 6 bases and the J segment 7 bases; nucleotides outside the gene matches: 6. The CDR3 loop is CASRKQGTNSPLHF. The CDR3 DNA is TGTGCCAGCAGGAAACAGGGGACCAATTCACCCCTCCACTTT.

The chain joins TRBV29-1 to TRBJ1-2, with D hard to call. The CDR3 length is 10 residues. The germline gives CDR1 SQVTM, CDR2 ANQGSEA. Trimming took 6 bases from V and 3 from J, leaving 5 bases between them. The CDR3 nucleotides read TGCAGCGTCCTCTACTATGGCTACACCTTC. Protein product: CSVLYYGYTF.

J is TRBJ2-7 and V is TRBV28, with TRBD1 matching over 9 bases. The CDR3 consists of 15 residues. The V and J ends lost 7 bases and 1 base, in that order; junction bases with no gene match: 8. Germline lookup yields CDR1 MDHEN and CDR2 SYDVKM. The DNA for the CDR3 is TGTGCCAGCAACCCATCGGGACAGGGTTCCTACGAGCAGTACTTC. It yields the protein CASNPSGQGSYEQYF.

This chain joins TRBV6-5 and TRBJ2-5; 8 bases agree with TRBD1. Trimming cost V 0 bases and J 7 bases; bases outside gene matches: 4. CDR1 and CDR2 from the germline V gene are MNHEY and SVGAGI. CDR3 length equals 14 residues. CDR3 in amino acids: CASSYSTGVGTQYF. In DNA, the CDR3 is TGTGCCAGCAGTTACTCGACAGGGGTTGGGACCCAGTACTTC.

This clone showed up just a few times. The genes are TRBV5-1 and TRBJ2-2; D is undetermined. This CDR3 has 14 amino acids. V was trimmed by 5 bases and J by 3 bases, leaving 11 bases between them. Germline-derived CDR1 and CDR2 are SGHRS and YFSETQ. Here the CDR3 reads CASRLMVDTGELFF. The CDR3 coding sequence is TGCGCCAGCAGGCTAATGGTGGACACCGGGGAGCTGTTTTTT.

In nucleotides, the CDR3 is TGTGCCAGCAGTTTTTCCCCTTTCTCTGGAAACACCATATATTTT. It translates to CASSFSPFSGNTIYF. The chain is built from TRBV27 and TRBJ1-3, with D unresolved. V shed 3 bases and J shed 0 bases, with 9 bases lying between them. The CDR3 has 15 residues. Germline loops: CDR1 MNHEY, CDR2 SMNVEV (reference sequence).

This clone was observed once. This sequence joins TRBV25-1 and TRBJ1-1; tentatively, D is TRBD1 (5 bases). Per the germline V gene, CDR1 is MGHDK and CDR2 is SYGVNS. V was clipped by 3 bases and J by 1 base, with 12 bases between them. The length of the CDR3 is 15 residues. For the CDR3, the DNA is TGTGCCAGCAGTGAGCTGGGGCTACAGAACACTGAAGCTTTCTTT. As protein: CASSELGLQNTEAFF.

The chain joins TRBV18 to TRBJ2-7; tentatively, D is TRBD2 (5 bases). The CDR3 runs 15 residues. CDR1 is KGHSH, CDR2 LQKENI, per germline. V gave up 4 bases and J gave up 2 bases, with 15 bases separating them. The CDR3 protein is CASSLSGSGAYEQYF. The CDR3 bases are TGTGCCAGCTCACTCAGCGGATCCGGCGCCTACGAGCAGTACTTC.

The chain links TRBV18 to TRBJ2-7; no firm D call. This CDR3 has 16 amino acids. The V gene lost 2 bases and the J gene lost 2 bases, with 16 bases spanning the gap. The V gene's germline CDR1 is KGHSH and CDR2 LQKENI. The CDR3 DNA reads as TGTGCCAGCTCACCAAGTCTTCCAGTTGGAGCCTACGAGCAGTACTTC. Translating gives CASSPSLPVGAYEQYF.

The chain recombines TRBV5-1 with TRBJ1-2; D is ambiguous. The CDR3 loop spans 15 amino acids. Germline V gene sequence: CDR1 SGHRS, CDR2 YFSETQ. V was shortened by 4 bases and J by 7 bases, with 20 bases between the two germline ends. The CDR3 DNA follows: TGCGCCAGCAGCCTGGATGTGGGATTAACCGGTGGCTACACCTTC. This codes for CASSLDVGLTGGYTF.

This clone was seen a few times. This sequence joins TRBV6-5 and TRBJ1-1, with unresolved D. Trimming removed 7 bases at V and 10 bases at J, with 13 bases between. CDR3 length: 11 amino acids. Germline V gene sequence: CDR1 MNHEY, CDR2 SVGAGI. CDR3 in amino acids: CASTLGRAAFF. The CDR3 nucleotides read TGTGCCAGCACCCTAGGACGTGCAGCTTTCTTT.

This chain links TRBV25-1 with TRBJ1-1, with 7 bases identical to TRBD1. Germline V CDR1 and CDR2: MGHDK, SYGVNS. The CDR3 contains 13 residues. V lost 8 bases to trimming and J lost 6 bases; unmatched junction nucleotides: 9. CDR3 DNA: TGTGCCAGCCAGGACAGGAAATCGTCTGAAGCTTTCTTT. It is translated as CASQDRKSSEAFF. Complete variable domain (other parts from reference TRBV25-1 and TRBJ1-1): EADIYQTPRYLVIGTGKKITLECSQTMGHDKMYWYQQDPGMELHLIHYSYGVNSTEKGDLSSESTVSRIRTEHFPLTLESARPSHTSQYLCASQDRKSSEAFFGQGTRLTVV.

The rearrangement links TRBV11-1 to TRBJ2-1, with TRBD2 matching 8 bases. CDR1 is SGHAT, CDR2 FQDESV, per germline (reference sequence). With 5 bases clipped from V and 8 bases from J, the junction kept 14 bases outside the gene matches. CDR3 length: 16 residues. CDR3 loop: CASSRGSPGLDYEQFF. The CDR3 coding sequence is TGTGCCAGCAGCCGAGGGAGTCCGGGACTAGACTATGAGCAGTTCTTC.

CDR3 protein: CASSPGDRYEQYF. DNA of the CDR3: TGTGCCAGCAGCCCCGGGGACAGGTACGAGCAGTACTTC. V and J are TRBV9 and TRBJ2-7, with TRBD1 matching over 8 bases. This CDR3 region has 13 residues. V was pared by 4 bases and J by 4 bases, with 4 bases of the junction left unmatched. Germline assignment: CDR1 SGDLS and CDR2 YYNGEE.

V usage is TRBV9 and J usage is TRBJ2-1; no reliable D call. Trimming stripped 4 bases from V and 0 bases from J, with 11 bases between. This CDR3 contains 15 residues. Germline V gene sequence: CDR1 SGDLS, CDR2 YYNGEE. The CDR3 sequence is CASSPLHSSYNEQFF. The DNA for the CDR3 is TGTGCCAGCAGCCCCCTTCACAGCTCCTACAATGAGCAGTTCTTC.

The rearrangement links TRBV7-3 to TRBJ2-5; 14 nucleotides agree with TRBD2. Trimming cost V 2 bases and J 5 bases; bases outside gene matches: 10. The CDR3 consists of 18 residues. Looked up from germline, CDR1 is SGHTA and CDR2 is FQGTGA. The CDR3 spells CASSLGLRLAGGLETQYF. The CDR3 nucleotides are TGTGCCAGCAGCTTAGGTCTGCGACTAGCGGGAGGGTTGGAGACCCAGTACTTC. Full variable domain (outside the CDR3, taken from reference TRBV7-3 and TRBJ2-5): GAGVSQTPSNKVTEKGKYVELRCDPISGHTALYWYRQSLGQGPEFLIYFQGTGAADDSGLPNDRFFAVRPEGSVSTLKIQRTERGDSAVYLCASSLGLRLAGGLETQYFGPGTRLLVL.

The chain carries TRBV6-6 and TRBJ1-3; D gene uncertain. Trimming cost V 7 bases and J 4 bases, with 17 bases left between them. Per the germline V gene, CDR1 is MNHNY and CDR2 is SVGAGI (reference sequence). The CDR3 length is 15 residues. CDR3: CASKVPAGEGNTIYF. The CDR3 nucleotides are TGTGCCAGCAAAGTCCCCGCCGGCGAGGGAAACACCATATATTTT.

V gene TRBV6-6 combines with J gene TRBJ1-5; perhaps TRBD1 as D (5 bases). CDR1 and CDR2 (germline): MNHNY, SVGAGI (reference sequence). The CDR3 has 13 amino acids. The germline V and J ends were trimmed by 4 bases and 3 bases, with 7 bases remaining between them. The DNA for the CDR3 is TGTGCCAGCAGTTCCGGGACCAATCAGCCCCAGCATTTT. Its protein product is CASSSGTNQPQHF.

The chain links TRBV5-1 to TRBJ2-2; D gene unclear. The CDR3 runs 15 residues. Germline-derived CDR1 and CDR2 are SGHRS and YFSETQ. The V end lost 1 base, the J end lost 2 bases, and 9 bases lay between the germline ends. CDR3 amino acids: CASSLTVSNTGELFF. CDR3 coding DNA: TGCGCCAGCAGCTTGACGGTCTCTAACACCGGGGAGCTGTTTTTT. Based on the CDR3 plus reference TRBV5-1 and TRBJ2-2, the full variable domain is KAGVTQTPRYLIKTRGQQVTLSCSPISGHRSVSWYQQTPGQGLQFLFEYFSETQRNKGNFPGRFSGRQFSNSRSEMNVSTLELGDSALYLCASSLTVSNTGELFFGEGSRLTVL.

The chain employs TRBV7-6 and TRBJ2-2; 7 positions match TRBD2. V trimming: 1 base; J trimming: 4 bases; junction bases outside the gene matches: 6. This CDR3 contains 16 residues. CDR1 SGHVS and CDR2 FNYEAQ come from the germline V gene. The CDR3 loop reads CASSLGTSLSTGELFF. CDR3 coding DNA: TGTGCCAGCAGCTTAGGGACTAGTTTATCCACCGGGGAGCTGTTTTTT.

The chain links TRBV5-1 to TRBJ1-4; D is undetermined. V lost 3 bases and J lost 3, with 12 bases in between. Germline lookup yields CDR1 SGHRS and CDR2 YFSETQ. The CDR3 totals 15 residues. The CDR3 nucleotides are TGCGCCAGCAGCTGGGAGGGCAAATCTAATGAAAAACTGTTTTTT. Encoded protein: CASSWEGKSNEKLFF. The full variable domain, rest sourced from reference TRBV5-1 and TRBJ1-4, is KAGVTQTPRYLIKTRGQQVTLSCSPISGHRSVSWYQQTPGQGLQFLFEYFSETQRNKGNFPGRFSGRQFSNSRSEMNVSTLELGDSALYLCASSWEGKSNEKLFFGSGTQLSVL.

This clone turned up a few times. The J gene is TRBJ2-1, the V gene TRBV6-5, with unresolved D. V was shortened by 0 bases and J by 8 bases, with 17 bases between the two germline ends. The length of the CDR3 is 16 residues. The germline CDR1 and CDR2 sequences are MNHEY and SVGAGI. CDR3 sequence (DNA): TGTGCCAGCAGTTACTCGAATGGCCCGGGCGTTGATGAGCAGTTCTTC. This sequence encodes CASSYSNGPGVDEQFF.